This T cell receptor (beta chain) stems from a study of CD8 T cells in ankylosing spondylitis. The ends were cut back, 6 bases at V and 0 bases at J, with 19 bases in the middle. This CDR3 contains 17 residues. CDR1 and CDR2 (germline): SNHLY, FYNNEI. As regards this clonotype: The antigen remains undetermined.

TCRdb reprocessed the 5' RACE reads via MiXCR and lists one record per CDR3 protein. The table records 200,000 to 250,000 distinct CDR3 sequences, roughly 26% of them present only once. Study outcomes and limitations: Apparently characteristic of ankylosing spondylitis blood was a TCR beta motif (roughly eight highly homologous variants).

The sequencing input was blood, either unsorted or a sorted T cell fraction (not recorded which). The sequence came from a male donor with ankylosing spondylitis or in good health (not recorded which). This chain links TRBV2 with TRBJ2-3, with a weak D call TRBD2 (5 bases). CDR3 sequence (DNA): TGTGCCAGCAGGAGGCTTGCGGGTCGGTCAAGCACAGATACGCAGTATTTT. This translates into CASRRLAGRSSTDTQYF.